This T cell receptor beta chain came from a study of blood T cell repertoires in COVID-19. Using immunoSEQ multiplex PCR, the repertoire was profiled, and TCRdb retains in-frame clones only, with some absent. The sample contains fewer than 450,000 clones, about 91% of which appear only once. A note on this clone: In the same sample, other DNA sequences code for this CDR3.

The V segment lost 1 base and the J segment 4 bases; nucleotides outside the gene matches: 2. The CDR3 consists of 14 residues. CDR1 MGHRA and CDR2 YSYEKL come from the germline V gene. What was sequenced was peripheral blood. The chain employs TRBV4-1 and TRBJ1-2, with TRBD1 matching 8 bases. This TCR was recovered from a woman aged 50 to 65 with COVID-19, enrolled during active disease. This chain's CDR3 is CASSQAGTGYGYTF. CDR3 nucleotides: TGCGCCAGCAGCCAAGCCGGGACAGGCTATGGCTACACCTTC.